This TCR beta chain was documented in a study of CD8 T cells in Susac syndrome. TCR beta sequencing covered blood CD8+ and CD4+ T cells. The multiple sclerosis controls, all treatment-naive patients, had relapsing-remitting disease that was stable or active. Negative isolation was used for CD8+ and CD4+ T cells and FACS enrichment for TEMRA cells. Reverse transcription of about 0.5 to 1 ug RNA was performed with random hexamers. An immunoSEQ multiplex PCR amplified TCR beta CDR3 over 54 Vbeta and 13 Jbeta. TCRdb re-derived calls from the immunoSEQ multiplex PCR reads in MiXCR, one entry per CDR3 protein. This sample has some 450,000 distinct CDR3 sequences, with 75% to 90% found just once. CDR3 length: 14 residues. Germline values: CDR1 KGHDR, CDR2 SFDVKD. Trimming removed 3 bases at V and 6 bases at J, with 12 bases between.

The receptor was derived from a human donor with multiple sclerosis. Sequenced input: CD8+ T cells from PBMCs. This chain links TRBV24-1 with TRBJ2-3; either TRBD1 or TRBD2 may fit D (6 bases each). The CDR3 nucleotides read TGTGCCACCAGTGATAGGGGGGAAGAGGATACGCAGTATTTT. Its protein product is CATSDRGEEDTQYF.